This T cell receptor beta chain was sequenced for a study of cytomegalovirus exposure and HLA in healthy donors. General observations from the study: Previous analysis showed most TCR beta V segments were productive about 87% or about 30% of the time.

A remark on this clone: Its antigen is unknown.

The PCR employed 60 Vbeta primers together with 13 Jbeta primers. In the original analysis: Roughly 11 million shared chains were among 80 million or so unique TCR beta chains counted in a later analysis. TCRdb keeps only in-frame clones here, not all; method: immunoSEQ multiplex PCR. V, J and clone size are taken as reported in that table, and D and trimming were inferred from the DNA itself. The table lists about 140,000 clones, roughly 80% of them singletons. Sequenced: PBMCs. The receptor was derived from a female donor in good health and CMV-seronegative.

The CDR3 DNA reads as TGTGCCACTTCCGGGACTCCACGCTACAATGAGCAGTTCTTC. Protein sequence: CATSGTPRYNEQFF. The V and J genes are TRBV19 and TRBJ2-1; D is possibly TRBD2 (6 bases). From germline, CDR1 is LNHDA and CDR2 SQIVND (reference sequence). The CDR3 has 14 amino acids. The ends were cut back, 10 bases at V and 3 bases at J, with 16 bases in the middle. The variable domain in full, with the rest retrieved from reference TRBV19 and TRBJ2-1, is DGGITQSPKYLFRKEGQNVTLSCEQNLNHDAMYWYRQDPGQGLRLIYYSQIVNDFQKGDIAEGYSVSREKKESFPLTVTSAQKNPTAFYLCATSGTPRYNEQFFGPGTRLTVL.